Listed below are T cell receptor beta chains from one sample, sequenced in a study of T cells in localized non-small cell lung cancer. Profiled with immunoSEQ multiplex PCR; TCRdb holds only in-frame clones, not every one. Of about 13,000 clones listed, about 28% were seen once; the top ten hold around 7.2%. The material was lung tumor tissue, obtained before any cancer treatment. Source of these receptors: a female donor at least 60 years old with stage I lung adenocarcinoma. Each CDR3 is given with its conserved first and last residue. D genes are given only for firm matches. Size is omitted from some rows. Given values are once, few, many or a class for expanded clones.

>.|TRBV14|.|TRBJ2-1
TGTGCCAGCGGACTAATTTTGAATGAGCAGTTCTTC
CASGLILNEQFF
>.|TRBV18|.|TRBJ1-1
TGTGCCAGCTCACCTCAGGACGGGCTGAACACTGAAGCTTTCTTT
CASSPQDGLNTEAFF
>.|TRBV7-2|few|TRBJ1-3
TGTGCCAGCAGGGAGGGATCTGGAAACACCATATATTTT
CASREGSGNTIYF
>TRBD1|TRBV30|.|TRBJ1-2
TGTGCCTGGAAGGGACAGGGCACTTATGGCTACACCTTC
CAWKGQGTYGYTF
>.|TRBV11-3|few|TRBJ2-5
TGTGCCAGCAGCTTGGATCAGGGGAGAGGCGAGACCCAGTACTTC
CASSLDQGRGETQYF
>.|TRBV6-8|few|TRBJ1-5
TGTGCCAGCAGGGGCGGATATAGCAATCAGCCCCAGCATTTT
CASRGGYSNQPQHF
>TRBD1|TRBV19|few|TRBJ1-3
TGTGCCAGTAGTATCCTCAGGGGGCGCAGAAACACCATATATTTT
CASSILRGRRNTIYF
>TRBD1|TRBV28|.|TRBJ2-7
TGTGCCAGCAGTCCCTCGGACAGGTGGAGCGAGCAGTACTTC
CASSPSDRWSEQYF
>.|TRBV30|few|TRBJ1-1
TGTGCCTGGAGTCCAGCTTATGAAGCTTTCTTT
CAWSPAYEAFF
>.|TRBV4-1|many|TRBJ2-7
TGCGCCAGCAGCCAAACAGCGGCAGGCTCCTACGAGCAGTACTTC
CASSQTAAGSYEQYF
>.|TRBV11-3|.|TRBJ2-7
TGTGCCAGCAGCCCCTGGGGACTTCCCTCCTACGAGCAGTACTTC
CASSPWGLPSYEQYF
>.|TRBV6-8|.|TRBJ1-1
TGTGCCACCGTCCCCGACAGGCTTGAAGAAAGCTTTAAAGCTTTCTTT
CATVPDRLEESFKAFF
>.|TRBV23-1|.|TRBJ1-2
TGCGCCAGCAGCCAGTCCGGAGCAGGGAGAAACTATGGCTACACCTTC
CASSQSGAGRNYGYTF
>.|TRBV6-7|.|TRBJ2-2
TGTGCCAGCACTACCACCGGGGAGCTGTTTTTT
CASTTTGELFF
>.|TRBV11-3|.|TRBJ1-2
TGTGCCAGCAGCTCGCCCAGGGGAGCTAACTATGGCTACACCTTC
CASSSPRGANYGYTF
>.|TRBV18|few|TRBJ1-4
TGTGCCAGCTCAGCGACTAATGAAAAACTGTTTTTT
CASSATNEKLFF
>.|TRBV29-1|.|TRBJ1-4
TGCAGCGTTCGGGGGAGGAATGAAAAACTGTTTTTT
CSVRGRNEKLFF
>.|TRBV29-1|.|TRBJ1-1
TGCAGCGCTTGGGTCGGGAGCACTGAAGCTTTCTTT
CSAWVGSTEAFF
>.|TRBV6-8|.|TRBJ1-5
TGTGCCAGCAGCTCTCAAATAGGAGGCCCCCGGAGCAATCAGCCCCAGCATTTT
CASSSQIGGPRSNQPQHF
>.|TRBV30|.|TRBJ1-2
TGTGCCTGGGGTCCAGCGTATGGCTACACCTTC
CAWGPAYGYTF